These 11 T cell receptor beta chains came from one sample sequenced in a study of cytomegalovirus exposure and HLA in healthy donors. Primers: 60 Vbeta forward and 13 Jbeta reverse. Data came from immunoSEQ multiplex PCR; TCRdb stores just in-frame clones and leaves some out. In total, the table holds under 150,000 clones. The source material was PBMCs. Every receptor here comes from a woman in her thirties or forties in good health and CMV-seronegative.

The rearrangement joins TRBV7-2 to TRBJ2-1; possible D gene TRBD1, 6 bases. CDR3 size: 13 residues. V was clipped by 4 bases and J by 9 bases, with 13 bases between them. CDR1 SGHTA and CDR2 FQGNSA come from the germline V gene. CDR3 residues: CASSSYRETEQFF. The DNA for the CDR3 is TGTGCCAGCAGCTCTTACAGGGAGACTGAGCAGTTCTTC.

This chain joins TRBV7-6 and TRBJ2-7; D is unclear. From germline, CDR1 is SGHVS and CDR2 FNYEAQ. The CDR3 is 14 amino acids. V dropped 5 bases and J dropped 3 bases, with 14 bases sitting between them. CDR3 protein: CASSKWAAGYEQYF. The CDR3 coding sequence is TGTGCCAGCAGCAAATGGGCAGCAGGCTACGAGCAGTACTTC.

This chain uses TRBV6-5 with TRBJ1-6; a possible D gene is TRBD1 (5 bases). Per the germline V gene, CDR1 is MNHEY and CDR2 is SVGAGI. CDR3 size: 14 residues. Between the trimmed V and J ends, which lost 7 bases and 10 bases, there was a span of 17 bases. The CDR3 here is CASTLGRGPSPLHF. The CDR3 DNA reads as TGTGCCAGCACCCTGGGGAGGGGCCCATCACCCCTCCACTTT.

The CDR3 protein is CASSLIPDQPQHF. For the CDR3, the DNA is TGCGCCAGCAGCTTGATCCCCGATCAGCCCCAGCATTTT. The chain links TRBV5-1 to TRBJ1-5, with unresolved D. Germline V CDR1 and CDR2: SGHRS, YFSETQ. This CDR3 region has 13 residues. Trimming took 1 base from V and 5 from J, leaving 7 bases between them.

The chain links TRBV19 to TRBJ1-1, with 8 bases matching TRBD1. V shed 6 bases and J 4 bases; nucleotides not matched to a gene: 7. Germline loops: CDR1 LNHDA, CDR2 SQIVND (reference sequence). The CDR3 is made up of 14 amino acids. CDR3 region: CASSRGQGGTEAFF. CDR3 nucleotide sequence: TGTGCCAGTAGCCGAGGACAGGGTGGCACTGAAGCTTTCTTT.

This chain links TRBV6-1 with TRBJ2-6; no firm D call. The V end was cut by 3 bases, the J end by 4 bases, with 13 bases between. There are 16 residues in the CDR3. Germline assignment: CDR1 MNHNS and CDR2 SASEGT. The CDR3 nucleotides are TGTGCCAGCAGTGACAGAAGGCTCGGGGGGGCCAACGTCCTGACTTTC. This sequence encodes CASSDRRLGGANVLTF.

V and J are TRBV19 and TRBJ2-3; the D gene is possibly TRBD1 (5 bases). Trimming shortened V by 6 bases and J by 0 bases, and 13 bases separated the two germline ends. Per germline, CDR1 LNHDA and CDR2 SQIVND (reference sequence). The CDR3 spans 15 residues. The CDR3 DNA reads as TGTGCCAGTAGAACAGGAAAACCTAGCACAGATACGCAGTATTTT. Amino acid sequence: CASRTGKPSTDTQYF.

This rearrangement joins TRBV6-6 to TRBJ2-3, with a tentative D call TRBD2 (6 bases). This CDR3 is built from 15 residues. The germline gives CDR1 MNHNY, CDR2 SVGAGI (reference sequence). Trimming pared 2 bases from V and 7 bases from J, leaving 16 bases between. The CDR3 is CASSYGRGGGNTQYF. DNA for the CDR3: TGTGCCAGCAGTTACGGAAGGGGAGGAGGAAATACGCAGTATTTT.

The J gene is TRBJ2-5, the V gene TRBV27, with 8 nucleotides matching TRBD1. The end of the DNA aligns better with TRBJ2-7, so the J call may be wrong. The CDR3 runs 15 residues. Germline lookup yields CDR1 MNHEY and CDR2 SMNVEV (reference sequence). For the CDR3, the DNA is TGTGCCAGCAGTTTATCGGGAACAGGGGGCTACGAGCAGTACTTC. Amino acid sequence: CASSLSGTGGYEQYF.

V gene TRBV11-2 combines with J gene TRBJ2-3; 7 bases align to TRBD1. V lost 4 bases and J lost 3; bases outside the gene matches: 10. The CDR3 length is 16 residues. Germline V CDR1 and CDR2: SGHAT, FQNNGV. CDR3 nucleotides: TGTGCCAGCAGCTCTTACAGGGGCCAAGAGACAGATACGCAGTATTTT. Translated, it gives CASSSYRGQETDTQYF.

The CDR3 nucleotides are TGTGCCAGCAGCCGTCAGAGGTTCGGCTACACCTTC. Its protein product is CASSRQRFGYTF. The chain combines TRBV28 with TRBJ1-2; D gene ambiguous. Germline loops: CDR1 MDHEN, CDR2 SYDVKM. Trimming stripped 6 bases from V and 8 bases from J, with 13 bases between. The CDR3 runs to 12 residues.